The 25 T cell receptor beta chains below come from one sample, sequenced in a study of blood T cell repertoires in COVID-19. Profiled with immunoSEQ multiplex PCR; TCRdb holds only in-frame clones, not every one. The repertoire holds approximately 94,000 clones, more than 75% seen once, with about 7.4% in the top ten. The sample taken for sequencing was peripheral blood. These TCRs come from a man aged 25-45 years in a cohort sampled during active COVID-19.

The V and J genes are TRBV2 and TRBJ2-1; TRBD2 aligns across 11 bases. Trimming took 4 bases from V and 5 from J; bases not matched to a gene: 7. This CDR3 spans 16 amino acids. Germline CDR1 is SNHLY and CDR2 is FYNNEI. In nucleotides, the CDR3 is TGTGCCAGCAGTGGATTTAGCGGGGGGGCCAACAATGAGCAGTTCTTC. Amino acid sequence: CASSGFSGGANNEQFF.

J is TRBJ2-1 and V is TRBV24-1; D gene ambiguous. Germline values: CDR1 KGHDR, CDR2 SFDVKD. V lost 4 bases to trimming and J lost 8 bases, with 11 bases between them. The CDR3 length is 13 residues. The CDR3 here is CATSDGMGHEQFF. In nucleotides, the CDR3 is TGTGCCACCAGTGACGGTATGGGCCATGAGCAGTTCTTC.

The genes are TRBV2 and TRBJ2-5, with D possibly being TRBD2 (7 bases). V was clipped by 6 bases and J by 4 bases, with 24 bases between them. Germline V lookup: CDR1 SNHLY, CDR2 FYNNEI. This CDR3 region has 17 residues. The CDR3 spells CASRATGGPGFAETQYF. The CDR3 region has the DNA TGTGCCAGCAGGGCCACGGGGGGCCCTGGATTTGCAGAGACCCAGTACTTC. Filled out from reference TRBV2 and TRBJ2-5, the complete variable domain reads EPEVTQTPSHQVTQMGQEVILRCVPISNHLYFYWYRQILGQKVEFLVSFYNNEISEKSEIFDDQFSVERPDGSNFTLKIRSTKLEDSAMYFCASRATGGPGFAETQYFGPGTRLLVL.

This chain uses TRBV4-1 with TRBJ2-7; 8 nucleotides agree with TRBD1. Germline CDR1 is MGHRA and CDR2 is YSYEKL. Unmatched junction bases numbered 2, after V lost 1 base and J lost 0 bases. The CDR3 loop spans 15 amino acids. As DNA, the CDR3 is TGCGCCAGCAGCCAAGGGACAGGGAGCTCCTACGAGCAGTACTTC. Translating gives CASSQGTGSSYEQYF.

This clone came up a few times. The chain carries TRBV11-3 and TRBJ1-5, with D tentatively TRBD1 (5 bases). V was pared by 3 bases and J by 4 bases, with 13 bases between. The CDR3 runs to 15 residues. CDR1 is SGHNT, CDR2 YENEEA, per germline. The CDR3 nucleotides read TGTGCCAGCAGCTTTTGGGGGGAAGGGAATCAGCCCCAGCATTTT. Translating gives CASSFWGEGNQPQHF.

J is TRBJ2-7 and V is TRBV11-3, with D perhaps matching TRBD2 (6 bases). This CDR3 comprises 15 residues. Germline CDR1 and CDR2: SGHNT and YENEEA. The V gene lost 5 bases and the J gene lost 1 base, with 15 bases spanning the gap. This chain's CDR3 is CASSISPGASYEQYF. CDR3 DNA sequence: TGTGCCAGCAGCATAAGCCCGGGAGCTTCCTACGAGCAGTACTTC.

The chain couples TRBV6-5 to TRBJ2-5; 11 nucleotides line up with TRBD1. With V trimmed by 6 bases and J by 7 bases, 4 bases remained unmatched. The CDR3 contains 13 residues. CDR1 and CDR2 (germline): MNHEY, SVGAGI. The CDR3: CASRDRGRWTQYF. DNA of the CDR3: TGTGCCAGCAGGGACAGGGGGCGATGGACCCAGTACTTC.

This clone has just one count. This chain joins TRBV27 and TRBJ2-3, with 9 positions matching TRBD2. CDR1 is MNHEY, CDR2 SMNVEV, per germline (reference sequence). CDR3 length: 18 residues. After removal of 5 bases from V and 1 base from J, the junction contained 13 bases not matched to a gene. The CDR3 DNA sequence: TGTGCCAGCAGTCAAGAAAAGCGGGGGGCTACGGGCACAGATACGCAGTATTTT. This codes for CASSQEKRGATGTDTQYF.

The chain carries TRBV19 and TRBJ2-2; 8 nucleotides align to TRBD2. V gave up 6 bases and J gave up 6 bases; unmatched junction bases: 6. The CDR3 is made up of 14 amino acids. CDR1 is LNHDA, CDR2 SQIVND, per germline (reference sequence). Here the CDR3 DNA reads TGTGCCAGTAGCCCCGGGGGGGGCGCCGGGGAGCTGTTTTTT. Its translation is CASSPGGGAGELFF.

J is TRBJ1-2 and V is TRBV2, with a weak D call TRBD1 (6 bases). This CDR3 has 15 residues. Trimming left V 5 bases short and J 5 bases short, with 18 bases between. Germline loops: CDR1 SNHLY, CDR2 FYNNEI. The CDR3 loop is CASSSNRVSGYGYTF. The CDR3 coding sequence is TGTGCCAGCAGTTCGAACAGGGTTTCGGGTTATGGCTACACCTTC.

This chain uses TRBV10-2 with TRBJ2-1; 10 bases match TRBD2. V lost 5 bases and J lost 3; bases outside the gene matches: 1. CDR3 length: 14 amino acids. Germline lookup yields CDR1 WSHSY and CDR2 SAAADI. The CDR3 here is CASSTSGVYNEQFF. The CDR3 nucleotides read TGCGCCAGCAGTACTAGCGGGGTCTACAATGAGCAGTTCTTC.

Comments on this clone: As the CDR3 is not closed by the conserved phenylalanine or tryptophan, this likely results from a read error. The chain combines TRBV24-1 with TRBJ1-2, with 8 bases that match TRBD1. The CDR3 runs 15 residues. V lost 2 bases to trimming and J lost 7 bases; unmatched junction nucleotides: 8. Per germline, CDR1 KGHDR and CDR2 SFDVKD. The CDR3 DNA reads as TGTGCCACCAGTGATTCTGGGACAGGTGTGGCTGGCTACACCCTC. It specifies CATSDSGTGVAGYTL.

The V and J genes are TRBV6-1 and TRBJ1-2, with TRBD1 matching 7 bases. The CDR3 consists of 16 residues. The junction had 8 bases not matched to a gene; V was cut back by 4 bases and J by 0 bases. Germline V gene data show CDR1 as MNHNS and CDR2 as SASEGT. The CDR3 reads CASSGAGTATNYGYTF. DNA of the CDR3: TGTGCCAGCAGTGGAGCCGGGACAGCGACTAACTATGGCTACACCTTC.

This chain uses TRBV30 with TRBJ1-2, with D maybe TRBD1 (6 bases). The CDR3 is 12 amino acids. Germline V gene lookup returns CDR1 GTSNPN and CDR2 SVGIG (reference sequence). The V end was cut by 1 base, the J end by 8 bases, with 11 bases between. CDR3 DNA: TGTGCCTGGAGTGGCGGACAGATCGGCTACACCTTC. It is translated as CAWSGGQIGYTF.

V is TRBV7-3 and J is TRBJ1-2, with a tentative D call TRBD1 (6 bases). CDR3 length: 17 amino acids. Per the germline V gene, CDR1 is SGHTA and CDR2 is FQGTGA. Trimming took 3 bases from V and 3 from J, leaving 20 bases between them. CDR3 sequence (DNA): TGTGCCAGCAGCTTTTTTAACAGGGATGAATTTGACTATGGCTACACCTTC. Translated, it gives CASSFFNRDEFDYGYTF. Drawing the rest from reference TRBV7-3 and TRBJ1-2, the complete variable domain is GAGVSQTPSNKVTEKGKYVELRCDPISGHTALYWYRQSLGQGPEFLIYFQGTGAADDSGLPNDRFFAVRPEGSVSTLKIQRTERGDSAVYLCASSFFNRDEFDYGYTFGSGTRLTVV.

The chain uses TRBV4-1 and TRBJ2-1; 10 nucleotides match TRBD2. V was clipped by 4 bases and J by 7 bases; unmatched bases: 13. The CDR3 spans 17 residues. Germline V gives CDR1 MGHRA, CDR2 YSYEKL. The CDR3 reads CASSRQLSGGARNEQFF. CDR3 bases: TGCGCCAGCAGCCGGCAACTCAGCGGGGGGGCCAGGAATGAGCAGTTCTTC.

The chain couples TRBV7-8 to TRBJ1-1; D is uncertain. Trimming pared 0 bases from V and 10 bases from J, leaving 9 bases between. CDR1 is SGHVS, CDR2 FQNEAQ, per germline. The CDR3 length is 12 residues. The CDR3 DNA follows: TGTGCCAGCAGCTTAGCCGAGTATGGAGCTTTCTTT. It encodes CASSLAEYGAFF.

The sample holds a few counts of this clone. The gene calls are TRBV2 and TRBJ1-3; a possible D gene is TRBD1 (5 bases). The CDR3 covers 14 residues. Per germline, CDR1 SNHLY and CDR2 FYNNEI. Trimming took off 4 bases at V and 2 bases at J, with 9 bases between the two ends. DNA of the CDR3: TGTGCCAGCAGTGCGGGGGGTACTGGAAACACCATATATTTT. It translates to CASSAGGTGNTIYF.

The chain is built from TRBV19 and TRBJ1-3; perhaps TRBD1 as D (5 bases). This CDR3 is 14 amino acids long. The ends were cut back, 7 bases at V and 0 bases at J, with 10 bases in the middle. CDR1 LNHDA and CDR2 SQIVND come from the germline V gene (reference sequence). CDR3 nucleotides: TGTGCCAGTAAGGGGAGGGACTCTGGAAACACCATATATTTT. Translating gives CASKGRDSGNTIYF.

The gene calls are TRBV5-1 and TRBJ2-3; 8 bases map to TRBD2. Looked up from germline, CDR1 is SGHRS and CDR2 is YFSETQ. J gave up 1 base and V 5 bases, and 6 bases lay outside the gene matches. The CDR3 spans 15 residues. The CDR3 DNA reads TGCGCCAGCAGTACGGGGGGGCTTGGCACAGATACGCAGTATTTT. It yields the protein CASSTGGLGTDTQYF.

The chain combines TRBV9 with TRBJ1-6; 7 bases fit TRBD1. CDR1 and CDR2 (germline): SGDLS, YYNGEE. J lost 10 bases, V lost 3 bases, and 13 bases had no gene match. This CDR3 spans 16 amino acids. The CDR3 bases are TGTGCCAGCAGCGCATCGAACAGGGGATGGGGATCACCCCTCCACTTT. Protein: CASSASNRGWGSPLHF.

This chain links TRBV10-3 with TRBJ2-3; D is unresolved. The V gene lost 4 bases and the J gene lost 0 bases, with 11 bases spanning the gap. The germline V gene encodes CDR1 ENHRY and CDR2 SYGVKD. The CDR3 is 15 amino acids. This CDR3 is CAISGGMSSTDTQYF. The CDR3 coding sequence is TGTGCCATCAGTGGAGGCATGTCTAGCACAGATACGCAGTATTTT.

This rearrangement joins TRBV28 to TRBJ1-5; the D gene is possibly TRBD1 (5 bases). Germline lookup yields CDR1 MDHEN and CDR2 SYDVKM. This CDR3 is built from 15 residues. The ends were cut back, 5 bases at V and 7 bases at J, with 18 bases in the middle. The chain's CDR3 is CASSLRDWGSQPQHF. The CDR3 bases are TGTGCCAGCAGTCTCCGGGACTGGGGATCCCAGCCCCAGCATTTT.

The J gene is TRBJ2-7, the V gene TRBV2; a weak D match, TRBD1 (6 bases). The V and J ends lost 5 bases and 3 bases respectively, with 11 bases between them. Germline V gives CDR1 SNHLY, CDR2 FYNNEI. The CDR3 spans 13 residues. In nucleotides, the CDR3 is TGTGCCAGCAGTCAGGACAGCCGCTACGAGCAGTACTTC. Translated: CASSQDSRYEQYF. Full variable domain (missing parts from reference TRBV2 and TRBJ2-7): EPEVTQTPSHQVTQMGQEVILRCVPISNHLYFYWYRQILGQKVEFLVSFYNNEISEKSEIFDDQFSVERPDGSNFTLKIRSTKLEDSAMYFCASSQDSRYEQYFGPGTRLTVT.

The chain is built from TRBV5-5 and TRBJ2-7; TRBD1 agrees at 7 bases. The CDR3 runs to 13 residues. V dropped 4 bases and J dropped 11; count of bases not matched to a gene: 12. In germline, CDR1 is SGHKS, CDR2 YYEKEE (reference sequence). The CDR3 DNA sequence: TGTGCCAGCAGCCCCGAAGGGGGCCGGTCTGAGTACTTC. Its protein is CASSPEGGRSEYF.